This T cell receptor beta chain emerged from a study of shared clonotypes between healthy human individuals (dated by TCRdb to between 2020 and 2021). Background for the entire study: The cohort included a few men and two women between 18 and 49 years of age. Blood TCR repertoires of about 5 healthy adults were deeply sequenced to estimate repertoire size and the extent of clonotype sharing between individuals. Libraries were prepared and TCR repertoires were sequenced by different laboratories using diverse techniques, in order to increase sequencing depth and limit assay-specific biases. For each donor, CD4 naive and CD4 memory were each run on three plates, CD8 naive on two plates, and CD8 memory on one plate. Each donor's leukapheresis produced roughly between about 0.9 and 9.5 billion PBMCs.

CD8 naive samples were obtained by positive selection for CCR7 among CD45RO-negative cells, yielding a CD45RA+CCR7+ population from which TemRA cells were excluded. The donors were healthy, HIV-negative adults with no recently reported acute infections or vaccinations. All donors were Caucasian adults living in Nashville, Tennessee, USA. Blood was collected by leukapheresis, and PBMCs were isolated by Ficoll-Histopaque density gradient centrifugation and then cryopreserved in liquid nitrogen vapor phase. Analytical flow cytometry was used to check the purity and quantity of each magnetically sorted T cell population. Genomic DNA was isolated from every sorted fraction and measured by UV absorbance on a Nanodrop 2000c. Study-wide conclusions, independent of this receptor: Compared with non-shared clonotypes, clonotypes shared by all four sorted-subset donors had higher generation probabilities. Sampling was restricted to blood, and TCR repertoires in tissue are likely to differ from TCR repertoires in blood. Based on pairwise subsampling, the degree of clonotype sharing among donors was expected to be affected by sequencing depth. Sharing across a handful of donors was observed for roughly 5.4% of naive CD4, less than 4% of naive CD8, over 2% of memory CD4, and about 0.39% of memory CD8 clonotypes. Because the study included only a small number of donors, the genetic and exposure-history diversity represented was limited. Incomplete sequencing was indicated by rarefaction of sorted-subset datasets, despite the large sequencing depth. Estimated clonotype richness was generally larger for naive than for memory subsets.

TCR CDR3 regions were amplified from genomic DNA by multiplex PCR using the deep immunoSEQ assay. Genomic DNA extracted from each cell subset was distributed evenly over all wells of several immunoSEQ 96-well plates, and each plate served as one replicate. Each replicate PCR for sorted subsets received about 0.2 ug genomic DNA, equal to about 30,000 T cell genomes. Purified libraries were measured with a Qubit 3.0 fluorometer, size-checked on a Bioanalyzer 2100, and measured again with the KAPA Library Quantification kit. Every immunoSEQ 96-well plate was sequenced on a separate single-read 150-cycle Illumina NextSeq 550 flow cell. The authors processed their data as follows. Because the immunoSEQ output included only junctional sequences and no quality scores, the filtering could not be the same as the filtering used for full-length reads. To assign V/J genes and CDR3, sequences were annotated using PyIR, a Python wrapper for IgBLAST v1.9, with IMGT germline references. Any read was removed if the V/J assignment was weak (E-value above 1e-6), the CDR3 was missing, or the read contained stop codons, out-of-frame junctions, or ambiguous translated residues. V3J clonotypes were defined by identical inferred V gene, J gene, and CDR3 amino acid sequence. Percentage overlap between repertoires was calculated by dividing the number of shared unique clonotypes by the size of the smaller repertoire. Richness of each repertoire was evaluated using RTK rarefaction, the Chao1 estimator, and Recon v2.1 estimates of unobserved clonotypes. OLGA was used to compute generation probabilities for all TCRbeta clonotypes that the gDNA method yielded from a few donors. This is the immuneACCESS table as TCRdb keeps it, with only in-frame sequences that have V and J called. A part of the clones is gone; compared with another copy, unresolved V genes explain less than half, and the rest is unexplained. Clonal size and the V and J genes are those of that table, whereas D and trimming came from the DNA. The sample profile shows a few million clones; 85% to 95% of them were found once. Together, the top ten hold more than 1.5% of the sample.

The CDR3 goes from the cysteine to the phenylalanine over 17 residues. Only CDR3 DNA is held: 51 bases, read in frame from base 1. A distance of 27 bases separates the germline ends of V and J, which lose 10 bases and 4 bases respectively. Looking up the germline V gene yields CDR1 MDHEN and CDR2 SYDVKM. Comment on this clone: The antigen this receptor binds is unknown. No base qualities exist here, and no much larger clone lies one base off it.

Sample: naive CD8+ T cells from PBMCs. Taken with the paper, the label for cell subset or site translates to: CD45RA+CCR7+. The receptor was derived from a man aged 18 to 30 in good health. Some clones in this sample may be carry-over from other donors' samples. The chain is encoded by TRBV28 joined to TRBJ2-3; the D gene is perhaps TRBD2, on 6 matching bases. The DNA sequence reads TGTGCCACCATCCGGCGGGGTGAGGGCCGTTTCGCAGATACGCAGTATTTT. This translates into CATIRRGEGRFADTQYF.